This entry concerns a single TCR beta chain. This clonotype was recorded once. The antigen this receptor binds is unknown. Here the CDR3 omits its conserved ending phenylalanine or tryptophan, so a read error is the likely source. The junction shows trimming of 6 bases on V and 2 bases on J, plus 14 bases between the germline ends. The CDR1 and CDR2 encoded by the germline V gene are SQVTM and ANQGSEA. The CDR3 has 14 residues if both end residues are counted. The read is trimmed to its CDR3 DNA, 42 bases read in frame from base 1. This sample stems from a study of tumor and adjacent non-tumor tissue in lung cancer (dated 2018 in TCRdb). Looking at the study overall: By cancer type, the cohort comprised some 13 adenocarcinoma patients, 2 squamous cell carcinoma patients and 1 small cell lung cancer patient. The 15 or so patients were aged roughly 31 to 80 years, included about ten men and 5 women, and had TNM stage I to III disease. In total, sequencing yielded under 150 million productive TCRbeta reads, which works out to an average of about 4.2 million reads per sample. The study compared bulk TCRbeta repertoires between lung tumor tissue and matched distant non-tumor lung tissue from 15 lung cancer patients. TCRbeta CDR3 sequencing was performed on under 35 paired specimens, with one tumor sample and one normal lung sample collected per patient. Beyond this particular receptor, the publication reports: TCR diversity was significantly higher in younger patients, and higher tumor TCR diversity was associated with shorter overall and disease-free survival. Tumor tissue showed significantly higher TCR diversity (inverse Simpson) than normal lung tissue, at 431.37 vs 166.20 (P = 0.0075, Mann-Whitney U test). Only approximately 16 patients were included in the cohort, and the need for larger samples and more detailed clinical data was noted by the authors. The methods do not name the sequencing platform or mention unique molecular identifiers. Because peripheral blood was not sequenced, blood TCRbeta repertoires in the lung cancer patients of the study were not examined. The top 100 clones made up a significantly larger cumulative share of the repertoire in normal lung than in tumor tissue.

RNA was extracted from bulk unsorted tissue and checked for quality with a NanoDrop ND-1000 and an Agilent 2100. Newly diagnosed lung cancer patients without prior chemotherapy who had been admitted for thoracic surgery in China between August and November 2014 were enrolled as donors. The study excluded patients who had received radiotherapy or chemotherapy before or who had another cancer at the same time. Pieces of surgical tissue measuring roughly 1-2 cm3 were kept in RNAlater solution and stored at -80 degrees C until use. Preparation of the library involved multiplex PCR. The data were produced on an Illumina HiSeq 2500. Following protocols modified from ARM-PCR, the researchers constructed TCRbeta libraries through three rounds of nested PCR with primers (Table S4). PCR products of 200-500 bp were gel-excised and purified with the QIAquick gel extraction kit before sequencing. In the original analysis: Reads were cleaned with Trimmomatic, merged with FLASH into complete CDR3 sequences, and assigned to V(D)J germline segments with MiTCR. VDJtools was used to compute clonal diversity as the inverse Simpson's index. A read counted as productive if the sequence was in-frame and lacked a premature stop codon. The public reads were reanalyzed by TCRdb: fastp trimming at Q25, MiXCR alignment, in-frame beta chains only. Each entry is one CDR3 protein sequence, shown with its most common DNA and genes. What appears here as the V and J calls and clone size reflects TCRdb's work, not the paper's. For this sample the table gives fewer than 85,000 distinct CDR3 sequences, of which approximately 73% were detected only once. The top ten constitute 28% of the sample.

The V and J genes are TRBV29-1 and TRBJ2-1; the D segment cannot be called with confidence. The receptor comes from a man aged 55 to 70 with non-small cell lung cancer. The sample comprised lung tumor tissue. The CDR3 protein sequence reads: CSVHLVRTYNEQFI. Here is the DNA: TGCAGCGTCCACCTGGTCAGGACCTACAATGAGCAGTTCATC.